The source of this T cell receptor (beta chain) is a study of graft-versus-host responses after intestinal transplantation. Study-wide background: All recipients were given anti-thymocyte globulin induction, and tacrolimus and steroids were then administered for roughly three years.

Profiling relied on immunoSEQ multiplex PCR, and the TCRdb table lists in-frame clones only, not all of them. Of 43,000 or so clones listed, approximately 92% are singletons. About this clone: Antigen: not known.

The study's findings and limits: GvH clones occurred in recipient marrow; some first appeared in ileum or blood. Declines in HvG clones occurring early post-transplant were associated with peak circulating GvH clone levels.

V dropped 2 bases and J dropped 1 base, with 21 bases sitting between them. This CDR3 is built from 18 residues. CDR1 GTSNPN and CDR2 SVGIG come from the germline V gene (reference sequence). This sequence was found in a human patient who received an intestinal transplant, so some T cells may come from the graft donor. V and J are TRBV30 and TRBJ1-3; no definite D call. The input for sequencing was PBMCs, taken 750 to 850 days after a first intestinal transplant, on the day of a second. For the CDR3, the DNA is TGTGCCTGGAGTATCACGGGGATAGTCTTCTCATCTGGAAACACCATATATTTT. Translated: CAWSITGIVFSSGNTIYF.